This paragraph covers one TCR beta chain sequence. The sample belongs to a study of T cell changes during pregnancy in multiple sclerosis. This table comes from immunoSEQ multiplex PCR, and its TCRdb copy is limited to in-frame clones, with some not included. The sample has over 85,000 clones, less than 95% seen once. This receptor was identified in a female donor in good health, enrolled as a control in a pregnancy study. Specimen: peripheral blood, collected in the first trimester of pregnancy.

CDR3 coding DNA: TGCGCCAGCAGCTCGGGACAGGGGAACCAGCCCCAGCATTTT. It codes for CASSSGQGNQPQHF. The chain uses TRBV5-1 and TRBJ1-5; 10 nucleotides align to TRBD1. The germline CDR1 and CDR2 sequences are SGHRS and YFSETQ. The V gene end was trimmed by 3 bases and the J gene end by 7 bases; junction bases not matched to a gene: 4. The length of the CDR3 is 14 residues.